One sample yielded the 26 T cell receptor beta chains listed below, sequenced in a study of cytomegalovirus exposure and HLA in healthy donors. Profiling relied on immunoSEQ multiplex PCR, and the TCRdb table lists in-frame clones only, not all of them. The sample carries about 150,000 clones, about 94% recorded once. The sample comprised PBMCs. These receptors were taken from a man between 18 and 29 years old in good health and CMV-seropositive.

The chain links TRBV9 to TRBJ1-1; perhaps TRBD1 as D (5 bases). This CDR3 has 16 amino acids. CDR1 is SGDLS and CDR2 is YYNGEE in the germline V gene. Trimming took 0 bases from V and 0 from J, leaving 12 bases between them. CDR3 in DNA: TGTGCCAGCAGCGTAGCGCTAGACAGCTTGAACACTGAAGCTTTCTTT. This codes for CASSVALDSLNTEAFF.

The chain combines TRBV19 with TRBJ1-1; no firm D call. Between the trimmed V and J ends, which lost 8 bases and 1 base, there was a span of 11 bases. There are 13 residues in the CDR3. CDR1 is LNHDA, CDR2 SQIVND, per germline (reference sequence). CDR3 nucleotide sequence: TGTGCCAGTCAGGCAGGAGGGAACACTGAAGCTTTCTTT. It is translated as CASQAGGNTEAFF.

This chain uses TRBV27 with TRBJ2-1; TRBD2 matches 11 bases. J lost 7 bases, V lost 4 bases, and 12 bases had no gene match. CDR1 and CDR2 from the germline V gene are MNHEY and SMNVEV (reference sequence). This CDR3 is 17 amino acids long. Written as DNA, the CDR3 is TGTGCCAGCAGTTCATTTAGCGGGAGGGCCGATCCTAATGAGCAGTTCTTC. This gives the protein CASSSFSGRADPNEQFF.

The chain carries TRBV29-1 and TRBJ2-5; TRBD2 agrees at 12 bases. The CDR3 totals 16 residues. Germline V lookup: CDR1 SQVTM, CDR2 ANQGSEA. Trimming removed 3 bases from V and 5 bases from J; junction bases left unmatched: 10. As DNA, the CDR3 is TGCAGCGTTGATTATACGGCTAGCGGGAGGGTGGAGACCCAGTACTTC. Translation gives CSVDYTASGRVETQYF.

This chain connects TRBV28 to TRBJ1-2; 7 positions agree with TRBD1. The CDR3 length is 14 residues. Trimming removed 6 bases from V and 5 bases from J; junction bases left unmatched: 9. The germline V gene has CDR1 MDHEN and CDR2 SYDVKM. The CDR3 DNA reads TGTGCCAGCAGCCACCCCGGGACAGCGTATGGCTACACCTTC. Translated, it gives CASSHPGTAYGYTF.

The rearrangement joins TRBV2 to TRBJ1-2; 7 bases align to TRBD1. Per germline, CDR1 SNHLY and CDR2 FYNNEI. Trimming took 6 bases from V and 3 from J; bases not matched to a gene: 7. CDR3 length: 14 amino acids. Here the CDR3 reads CASSRDSRYYGYTF. The CDR3 bases are TGTGCCAGCAGCCGGGACAGCCGGTACTATGGCTACACCTTC. Complete variable domain (other parts from reference TRBV2 and TRBJ1-2): EPEVTQTPSHQVTQMGQEVILRCVPISNHLYFYWYRQILGQKVEFLVSFYNNEISEKSEIFDDQFSVERPDGSNFTLKIRSTKLEDSAMYFCASSRDSRYYGYTFGSGTRLTVV.

The genes are TRBV14 and TRBJ2-1; D not certain. The CDR3 length is 14 residues. The germline CDR1 and CDR2 sequences are SGHDN and FVKESK. V was clipped by 4 bases and J by 6 bases, with 13 bases between them. The CDR3 sequence: CASSLPPQVNEQFF. CDR3 DNA sequence: TGTGCCAGCAGCCTCCCTCCGCAGGTCAATGAGCAGTTCTTC.

The chain is built from TRBV27 and TRBJ1-5; 9 bases fit TRBD1. The V gene's germline CDR1 is MNHEY and CDR2 SMNVEV (reference sequence). V trimming: 4 bases; J trimming: 3 bases; junction bases outside the gene matches: 4. CDR3 length: 15 amino acids. CDR3 protein: CASSSTGGLNQPQHF. The DNA of the CDR3 is TGTGCCAGCAGTTCCACAGGGGGCCTCAATCAGCCCCAGCATTTT.

CDR3: CASSLGQGGIETQYF. DNA for the CDR3: TGCGCCAGCAGCTTGGGACAGGGGGGGATCGAGACCCAGTACTTC. V gene TRBV5-1 combines with J gene TRBJ2-5; 9 nucleotides agree with TRBD1. Germline CDR1 and CDR2: SGHRS and YFSETQ. There are 15 residues in the CDR3. Trimming at V came to 0 bases and at J to 5 bases, leaving 5 bases not matched to a gene.

The V gene is TRBV6-5, the J gene TRBJ2-2; 8 bases match TRBD2. CDR1 MNHEY and CDR2 SVGAGI come from the germline V gene. Trimming cost V 6 bases and J 4 bases; bases outside gene matches: 4. There are 14 residues in the CDR3. The CDR3 DNA sequence: TGTGCCAGCAGCCCCGGACTAGCCACCGGGGAGCTGTTTTTT. Its protein product is CASSPGLATGELFF.

The CDR3 DNA sequence: TGTGCCAGCAGCTTAAGTCTTAATTCACCCCTCCACTTT. This codes for CASSLSLNSPLHF. The chain carries TRBV7-3 and TRBJ1-6, with no clear D. The V and J ends lost 1 base and 6 bases respectively, with 4 bases between them. The CDR3 is made up of 13 amino acids. CDR1 is SGHTA, CDR2 FQGTGA, per germline.

Turning to this clone: Other DNA sequences in this specimen translate into the identical CDR3. The chain employs TRBV29-1 and TRBJ2-1; tentative D call: TRBD2 (5 bases). V was trimmed by 3 bases and J by 3 bases, leaving 6 bases between them. The CDR3 runs 12 residues. Germline lookup yields CDR1 SQVTM and CDR2 ANQGSEA. The chain's CDR3 is CSVDGGYNEQFF. The CDR3 bases are TGCAGCGTTGACGGAGGCTACAATGAGCAGTTCTTC.

This chain uses TRBV9 with TRBJ1-2, with TRBD1 identical over 7 bases. This CDR3 has 14 residues. Germline V CDR1 and CDR2: SGDLS, YYNGEE. V dropped 4 bases and J dropped 8; count of bases not matched to a gene: 11. In DNA form, the CDR3 reads TGTGCCAGCAGCACAGGGGTAAGGGGTGAGGGCTACACCTTC. Translating gives CASSTGVRGEGYTF. Filled out from reference TRBV9 and TRBJ1-2, the complete variable domain reads DSGVTQTPKHLITATGQRVTLRCSPRSGDLSVYWYQQSLDQGLQFLIQYYNGEERAKGNILERFSAQQFPDLHSELNLSSLELGDSALYFCASSTGVRGEGYTFGSGTRLTVV.

This chain uses TRBV27 with TRBJ2-7; 8 bases are shared with TRBD1. Trimming cost V 5 bases and J 4 bases; bases outside gene matches: 4. The CDR3 runs to 13 residues. Germline V gene sequence: CDR1 MNHEY, CDR2 SMNVEV (reference sequence). The CDR3, as DNA: TGTGCCAGCAGTATCAGGACAGGGTACGAGCAGTACTTC. It codes for CASSIRTGYEQYF.

The chain couples TRBV6-1 to TRBJ2-3; 7 positions match TRBD2. Germline V gives CDR1 MNHNS, CDR2 SASEGT. With 4 bases clipped from V and 5 bases from J, the junction kept 6 bases outside the gene matches. The CDR3 runs 14 residues. As DNA, the CDR3 is TGTGCCAGCAGTGCCTACCTAGCGGTAGATACGCAGTATTTT. This codes for CASSAYLAVDTQYF.

This chain connects TRBV21-1 to TRBJ2-5; the table's D gene call, TRBD1, was not cross checked with the DNA. TRBV21-1 is a pseudogene locus. This CDR3 comprises 16 residues. CDR3 amino acids: CASSKARTFQTETQYF. DNA of the CDR3: TGTGCCAGCAGCAAAGCCAGGACATTTCAGACAGAGACCCAGTACTTC.

The chain links TRBV5-4 to TRBJ2-3; a weak D match, TRBD2 (6 bases). Trimming cost V 0 bases and J 0 bases, with 14 bases left between them. The CDR3 consists of 17 residues. Germline-derived CDR1 and CDR2 are SGHNT and YYREEE (reference sequence). CDR3 in amino acids: CASSLGFGSHSTDTQYF. CDR3 nucleotide sequence: TGTGCCAGCAGCTTGGGATTCGGGAGCCATAGCACAGATACGCAGTATTTT.

V and J are TRBV5-4 and TRBJ2-5; TRBD1 matches 7 bases. CDR3 size: 15 residues. The germline V gene encodes CDR1 SGHNT and CDR2 YYREEE (reference sequence). V was clipped by 4 bases and J by 0 bases; unmatched bases: 6. CDR3 sequence: CASSPGQNYQETQYF. The CDR3 nucleotides are TGTGCCAGCAGCCCGGGACAGAACTACCAAGAGACCCAGTACTTC.

This chain links TRBV28 with TRBJ1-5, with 9 bases fitting TRBD1. Germline CDR1 MDHEN, CDR2 SYDVKM. Trimming cost V 4 bases and J 5 bases; bases outside gene matches: 9. This CDR3 spans 16 amino acids. CDR3 in amino acids: CASSSSTGGVDQPQHF. CDR3 bases: TGTGCCAGCAGTTCATCGACAGGGGGGGTTGATCAGCCCCAGCATTTT.

V is TRBV9 and J is TRBJ2-3; D is unresolved. The V gene's germline CDR1 is SGDLS and CDR2 YYNGEE. The CDR3 runs to 14 residues. With 0 bases removed from V and 6 bases from J, the gap between germline ends came to 11 bases. Here the CDR3 reads CASSVEVAQDTQYF. In DNA form, the CDR3 reads TGTGCCAGCAGCGTAGAGGTAGCCCAGGATACGCAGTATTTT.

Of note for this clone: One end of the junction fails to match germline, which may point to a read error. The chain has TRBV18 and TRBJ2-1; TRBD2 aligns across 7 bases. The CDR3 is made up of 17 amino acids. The V gene's germline CDR1 is KGHSH and CDR2 LQKENI. The CDR3 nucleotides read TGTGCCAGCACACCCGCGAGCGGGAAGGGATCCTACAATGAGCAGTTCTTC. Its protein product is CASTPASGKGSYNEQFF.

This chain connects TRBV18 to TRBJ2-2; a weak D match, TRBD1 (5 bases). V lost 6 bases and J 5 bases, leaving 10 bases between the germline ends. This CDR3 contains 13 residues. Per the germline V gene, CDR1 is KGHSH and CDR2 is LQKENI. DNA of the CDR3: TGTGCCAGCTCCCCTTACAGGACCGGGGAGCTGTTTTTT. Translation gives CASSPYRTGELFF.

The V and J genes are TRBV4-1 and TRBJ2-5; tentatively, D is TRBD2 (5 bases). From germline, CDR1 is MGHRA and CDR2 YSYEKL. Trimming shortened V by 0 bases and J by 2 bases, and 16 bases separated the two germline ends. This CDR3 region has 17 residues. The CDR3 loop is CASSQEEVSTRQETQYF. The CDR3 DNA is TGCGCCAGCAGCCAAGAGGAGGTCTCAACTCGACAAGAGACCCAGTACTTC.

The rearrangement uses TRBV4-1 and TRBJ2-3, with a tentative D call TRBD2 (6 bases). The CDR3 has 14 amino acids. V gave up 0 bases and J gave up 7 bases, with 11 bases separating them. From germline, CDR1 is MGHRA and CDR2 YSYEKL. For the CDR3, the DNA is TGCGCCAGCAGCCAAGAGACTAGTAGGAATACGCAGTATTTT. The encoded protein is CASSQETSRNTQYF.

This chain links TRBV5-6 with TRBJ1-2; 10 nucleotides match TRBD1. After removal of 1 base from V and 2 bases from J, the junction contained 2 bases not matched to a gene. Germline lookup yields CDR1 SGHDT and CDR2 YYEEEE. The CDR3 sequence is 15 residues long. The CDR3 sequence: CASSLRTGGNYGYTF. In DNA form, the CDR3 reads TGTGCCAGCAGCTTGCGGACAGGGGGGAACTATGGCTACACCTTC.

V gene TRBV18 combines with J gene TRBJ1-1, with D possibly being TRBD1 (5 bases). Germline CDR1 reads KGHSH; CDR2 reads LQKENI. V was clipped by 6 bases and J by 3 bases, with 11 bases between them. This CDR3 region has 13 residues. CDR3 coding DNA: TGTGCCAGCTCGCAGGGTGTCGACACTGAAGCTTTCTTT. It encodes CASSQGVDTEAFF.